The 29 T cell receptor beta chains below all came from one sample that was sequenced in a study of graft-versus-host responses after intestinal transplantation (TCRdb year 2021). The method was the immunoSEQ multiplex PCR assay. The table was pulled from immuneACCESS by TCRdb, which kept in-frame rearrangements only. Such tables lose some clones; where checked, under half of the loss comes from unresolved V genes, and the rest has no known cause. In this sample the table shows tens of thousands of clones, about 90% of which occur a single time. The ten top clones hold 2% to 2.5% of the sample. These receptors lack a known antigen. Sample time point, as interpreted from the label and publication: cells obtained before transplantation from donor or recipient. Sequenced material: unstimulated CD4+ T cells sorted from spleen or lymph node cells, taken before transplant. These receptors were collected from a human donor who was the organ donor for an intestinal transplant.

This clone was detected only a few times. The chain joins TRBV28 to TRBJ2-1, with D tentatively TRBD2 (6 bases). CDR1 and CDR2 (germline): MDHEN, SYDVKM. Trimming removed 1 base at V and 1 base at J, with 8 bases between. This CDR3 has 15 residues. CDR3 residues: CASSLFGGSYNEQFF. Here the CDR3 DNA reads TGTGCCAGCAGTTTATTCGGGGGTTCCTACAATGAGCAGTTCTTC.

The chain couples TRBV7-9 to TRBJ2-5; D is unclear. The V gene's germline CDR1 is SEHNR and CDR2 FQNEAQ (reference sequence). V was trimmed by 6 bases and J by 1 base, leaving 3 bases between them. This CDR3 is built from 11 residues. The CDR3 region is CASRIQETQYF. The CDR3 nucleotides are TGTGCCAGCAGGATCCAAGAGACCCAGTACTTC. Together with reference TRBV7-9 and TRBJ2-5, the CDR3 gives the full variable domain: DTGVSQNPRHKITKRGQNVTFRCDPISEHNRLYWYRQTLGQGPEFLTYFQNEAQLEKSRLLSDRFSAERPKGSFSTLEIQRTEQGDSAMYLCASRIQETQYFGPGTRLLVL.

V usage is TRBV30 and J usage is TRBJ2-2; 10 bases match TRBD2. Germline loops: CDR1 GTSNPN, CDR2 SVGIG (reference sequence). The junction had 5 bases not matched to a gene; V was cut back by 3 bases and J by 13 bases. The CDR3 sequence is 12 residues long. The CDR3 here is CAWRVSGGLLFF. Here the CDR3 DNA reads TGTGCCTGGAGGGTTAGCGGGGGGCTGCTGTTTTTT. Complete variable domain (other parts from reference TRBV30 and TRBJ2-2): SQTIHQWPATLVQPVGSPLSLECTVEGTSNPNLYWYRQAAGRGLQLLFYSVGIGQISSEVPQNLSASRPQDRQFILSSKKLLLSDSGFYLCAWRVSGGLLFFGEGSRLTVL.

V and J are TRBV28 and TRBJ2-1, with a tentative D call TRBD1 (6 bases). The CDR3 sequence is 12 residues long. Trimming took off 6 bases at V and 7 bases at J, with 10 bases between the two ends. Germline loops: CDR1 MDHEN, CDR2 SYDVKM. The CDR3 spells CASRRGKNEQFF. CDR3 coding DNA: TGTGCCAGCAGAAGGGGGAAGAATGAGCAGTTCTTC. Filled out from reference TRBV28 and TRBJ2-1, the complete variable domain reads DVKVTQSSRYLVKRTGEKVFLECVQDMDHENMFWYRQDPGLGLRLIYFSYDVKMKEKGDIPEGYSVSREKKERFSLILESASTNQTSMYLCASRRGKNEQFFGPGTRLTVL.

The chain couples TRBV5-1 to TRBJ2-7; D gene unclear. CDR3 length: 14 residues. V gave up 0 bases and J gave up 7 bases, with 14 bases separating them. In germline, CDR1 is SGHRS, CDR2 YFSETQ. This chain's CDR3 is CASSLGTAVEEQYF. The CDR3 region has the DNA TGCGCCAGCAGCTTGGGTACGGCTGTGGAGGAGCAGTACTTC.

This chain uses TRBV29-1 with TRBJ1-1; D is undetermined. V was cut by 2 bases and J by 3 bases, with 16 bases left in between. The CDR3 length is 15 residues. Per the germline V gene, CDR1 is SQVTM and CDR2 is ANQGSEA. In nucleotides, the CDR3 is TGCAGCGTTGAAAAAGGACCGGCTTATCACACTGAAGCTTTCTTT. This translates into CSVEKGPAYHTEAFF.

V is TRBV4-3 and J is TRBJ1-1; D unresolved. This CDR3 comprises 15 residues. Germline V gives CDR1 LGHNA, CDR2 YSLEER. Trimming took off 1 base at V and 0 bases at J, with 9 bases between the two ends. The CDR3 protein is CASSQVEAMNTEAFF. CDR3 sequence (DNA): TGCGCCAGCAGCCAAGTTGAGGCCATGAACACTGAAGCTTTCTTT.

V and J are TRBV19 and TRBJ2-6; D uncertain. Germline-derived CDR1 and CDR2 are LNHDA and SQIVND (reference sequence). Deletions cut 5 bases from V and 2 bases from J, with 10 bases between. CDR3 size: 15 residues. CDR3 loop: CASSLTSTGANVLTF. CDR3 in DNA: TGTGCCAGTAGTCTTACCTCTACTGGGGCCAACGTCCTGACTTTC. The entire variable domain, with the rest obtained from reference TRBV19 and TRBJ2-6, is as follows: DGGITQSPKYLFRKEGQNVTLSCEQNLNHDAMYWYRQDPGQGLRLIYYSQIVNDFQKGDIAEGYSVSREKKESFPLTVTSAQKNPTAFYLCASSLTSTGANVLTFGAGSRLTVL.

The CDR3 DNA is TGTGCCAGTAGTAGAGGAGGGCTGGACCGTTACCCTCCGACCTACGAGCAGTACTTC. It is translated as CASSRGGLDRYPPTYEQYF. The chain links TRBV19 to TRBJ2-7, with D tentatively TRBD2 (6 bases). Germline V CDR1 and CDR2: LNHDA, SQIVND (reference sequence). The CDR3 has 19 amino acids. The V and J ends lost 4 bases and 2 bases respectively, with 27 bases between them.

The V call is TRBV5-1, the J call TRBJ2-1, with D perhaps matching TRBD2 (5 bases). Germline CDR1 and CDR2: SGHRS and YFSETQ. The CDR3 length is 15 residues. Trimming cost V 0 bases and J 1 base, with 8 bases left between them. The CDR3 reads CASSLEGRSYNEQFF. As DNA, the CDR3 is TGCGCCAGCAGCTTGGAAGGGAGATCCTACAATGAGCAGTTCTTC.

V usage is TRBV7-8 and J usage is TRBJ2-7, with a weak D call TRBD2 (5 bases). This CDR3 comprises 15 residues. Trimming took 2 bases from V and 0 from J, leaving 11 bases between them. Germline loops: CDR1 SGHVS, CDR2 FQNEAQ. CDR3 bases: TGTGCCAGCAGCTTAATAGCGCGGACCTCCTACGAGCAGTACTTC. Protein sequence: CASSLIARTSYEQYF. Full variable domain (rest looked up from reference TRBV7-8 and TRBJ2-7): GAGVSQSPRYKVAKRGQDVALRCDPISGHVSLFWYQQALGQGPEFLTYFQNEAQLDKSGLPSDRFFAERPEGSVSTLKIQRTQQEDSAVYLCASSLIARTSYEQYFGPGTRLTVT.

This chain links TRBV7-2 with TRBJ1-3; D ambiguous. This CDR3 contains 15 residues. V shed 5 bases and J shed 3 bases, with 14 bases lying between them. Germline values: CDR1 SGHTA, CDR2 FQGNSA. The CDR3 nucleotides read TGTGCCAGCAGCATGTGGGCGGGGAGTGGAAACACCATATATTTT. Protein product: CASSMWAGSGNTIYF. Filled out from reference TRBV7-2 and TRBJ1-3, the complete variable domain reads GAGVSQSPSNKVTEKGKDVELRCDPISGHTALYWYRQSLGQGLEFLIYFQGNSAPDKSGLPSDRFSAERTGGSVSTLTIQRTQQEDSAVYLCASSMWAGSGNTIYFGEGSWLTVV.

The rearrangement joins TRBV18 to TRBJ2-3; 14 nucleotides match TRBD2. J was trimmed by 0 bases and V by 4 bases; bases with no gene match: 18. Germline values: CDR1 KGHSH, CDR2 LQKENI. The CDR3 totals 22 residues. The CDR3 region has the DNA TGTGCCAGCTCACAACGACCGGGACTAGCGGGAGAGGGGGCACCTAGCACAGATACGCAGTATTTT. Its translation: CASSQRPGLAGEGAPSTDTQYF. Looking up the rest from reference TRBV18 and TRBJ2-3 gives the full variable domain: NAGVMQNPRHLVRRRGQEARLRCSPMKGHSHVYWYRQLPEEGLKFMVYLQKENIIDESGMPKERFSAEFPKEGPSILRIQQVVRGDSAAYFCASSQRPGLAGEGAPSTDTQYFGPGTRLTVL.

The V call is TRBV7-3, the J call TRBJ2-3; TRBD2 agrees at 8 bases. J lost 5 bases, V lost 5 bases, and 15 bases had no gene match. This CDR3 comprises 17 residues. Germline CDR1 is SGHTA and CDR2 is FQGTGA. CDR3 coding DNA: TGTGCCAGCAGCCCGACCGGGAGGGCCCGCCAGGGAGATACGCAGTATTTT. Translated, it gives CASSPTGRARQGDTQYF.

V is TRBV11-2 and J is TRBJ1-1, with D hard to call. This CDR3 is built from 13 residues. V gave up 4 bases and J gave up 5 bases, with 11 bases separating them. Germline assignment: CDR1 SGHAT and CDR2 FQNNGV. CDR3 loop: CASSSYGSTEAFF. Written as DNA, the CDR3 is TGTGCCAGCAGCTCCTATGGGAGTACTGAAGCTTTCTTT.

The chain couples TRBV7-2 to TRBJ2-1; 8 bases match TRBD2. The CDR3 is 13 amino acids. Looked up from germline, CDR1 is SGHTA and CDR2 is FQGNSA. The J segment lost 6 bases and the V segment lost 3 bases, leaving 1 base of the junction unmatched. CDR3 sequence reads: CASSFREGNEQFF. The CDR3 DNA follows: TGTGCCAGCAGCTTCCGGGAGGGCAATGAGCAGTTCTTC. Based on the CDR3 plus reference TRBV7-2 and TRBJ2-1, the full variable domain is GAGVSQSPSNKVTEKGKDVELRCDPISGHTALYWYRQSLGQGLEFLIYFQGNSAPDKSGLPSDRFSAERTGGSVSTLTIQRTQQEDSAVYLCASSFREGNEQFFGPGTRLTVL.

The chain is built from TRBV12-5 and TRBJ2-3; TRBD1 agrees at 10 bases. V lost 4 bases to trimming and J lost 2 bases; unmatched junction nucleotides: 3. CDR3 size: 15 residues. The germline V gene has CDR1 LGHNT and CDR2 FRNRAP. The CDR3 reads CASGSGQGNTDTQYF. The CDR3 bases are TGTGCTAGTGGTTCGGGACAGGGGAACACAGATACGCAGTATTTT.

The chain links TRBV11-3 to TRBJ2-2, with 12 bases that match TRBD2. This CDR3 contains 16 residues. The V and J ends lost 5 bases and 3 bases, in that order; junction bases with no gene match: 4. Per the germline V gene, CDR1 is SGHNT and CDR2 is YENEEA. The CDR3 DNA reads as TGTGCCAGCAGCCCGGGACTAGCGGGTCACACCGGGGAGCTGTTTTTT. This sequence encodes CASSPGLAGHTGELFF.

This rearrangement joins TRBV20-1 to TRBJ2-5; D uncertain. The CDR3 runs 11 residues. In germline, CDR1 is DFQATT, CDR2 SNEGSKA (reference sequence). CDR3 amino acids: CSVSPGETQYF. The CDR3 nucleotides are TGCAGCGTATCACCGGGAGAGACCCAGTACTTC.

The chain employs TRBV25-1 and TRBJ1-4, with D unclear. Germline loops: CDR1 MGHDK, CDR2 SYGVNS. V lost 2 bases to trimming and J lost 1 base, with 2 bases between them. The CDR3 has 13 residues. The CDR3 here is CASSEITNEKLFF. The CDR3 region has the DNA TGTGCCAGCAGTGAAATAACTAATGAAAAACTGTTTTTT.

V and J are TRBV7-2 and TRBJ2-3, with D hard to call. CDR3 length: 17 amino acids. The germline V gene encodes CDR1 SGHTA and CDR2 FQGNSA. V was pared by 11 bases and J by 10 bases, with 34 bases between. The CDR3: CAGTPRPSSILFLAQYF. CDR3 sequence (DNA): TGTGCCGGCACCCCTAGGCCCAGCTCGATCCTCTTCCTCGCGCAGTATTTT.

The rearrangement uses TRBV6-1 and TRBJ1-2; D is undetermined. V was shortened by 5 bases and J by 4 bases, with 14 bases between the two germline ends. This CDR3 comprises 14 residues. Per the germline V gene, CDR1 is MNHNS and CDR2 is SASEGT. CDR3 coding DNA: TGTGCCAGCAGTCGAAGACTGATTGGCTATGGCTACACCTTC. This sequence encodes CASSRRLIGYGYTF.

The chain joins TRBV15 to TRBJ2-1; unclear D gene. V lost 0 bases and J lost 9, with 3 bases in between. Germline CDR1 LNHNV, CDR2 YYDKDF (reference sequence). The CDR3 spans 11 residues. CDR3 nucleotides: TGTGCCACCAGCAGAGAGCGTGAGCAGTTCTTC. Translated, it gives CATSREREQFF.

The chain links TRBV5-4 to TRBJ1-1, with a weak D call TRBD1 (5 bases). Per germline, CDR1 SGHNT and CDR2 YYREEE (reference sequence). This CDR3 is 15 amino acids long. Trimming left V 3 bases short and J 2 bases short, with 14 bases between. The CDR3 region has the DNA TGTGCCAGCAGCTCGCAATGGGGCCAAAACACTGAAGCTTTCTTT. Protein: CASSSQWGQNTEAFF.

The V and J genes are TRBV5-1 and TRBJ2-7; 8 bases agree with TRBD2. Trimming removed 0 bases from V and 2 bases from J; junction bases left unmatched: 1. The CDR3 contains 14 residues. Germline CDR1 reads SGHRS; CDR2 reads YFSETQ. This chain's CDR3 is CASSLAGLAYEQYF. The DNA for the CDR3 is TGCGCCAGCAGCTTGGCGGGACTAGCCTACGAGCAGTACTTC.

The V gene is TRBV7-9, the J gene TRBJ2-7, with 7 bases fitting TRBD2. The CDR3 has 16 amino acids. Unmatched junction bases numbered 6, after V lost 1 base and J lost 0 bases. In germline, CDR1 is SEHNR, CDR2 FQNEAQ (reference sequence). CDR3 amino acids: CASSLGGGADSYEQYF. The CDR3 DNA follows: TGTGCCAGCAGCTTAGGGGGAGGGGCGGACTCCTACGAGCAGTACTTC.

CDR3 sequence (DNA): TGTGCCAGTTCAGGGACGACTAACTATGGCTACACCTTC. Translating it yields CASSGTTNYGYTF. The chain joins TRBV10-3 to TRBJ1-2; D might be TRBD1 (5 bases). This CDR3 comprises 13 residues. Germline V lookup: CDR1 ENHRY, CDR2 SYGVKD. Trimming took 10 bases from V and 0 from J, leaving 12 bases between them.

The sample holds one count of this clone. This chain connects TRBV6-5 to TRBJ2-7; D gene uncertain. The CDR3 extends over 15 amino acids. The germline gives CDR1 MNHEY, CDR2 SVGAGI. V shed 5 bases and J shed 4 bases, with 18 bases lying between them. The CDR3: CASSPPRTAIYEQYF. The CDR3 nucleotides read TGTGCCAGCAGTCCCCCCCGGACCGCAATTTACGAGCAGTACTTC.

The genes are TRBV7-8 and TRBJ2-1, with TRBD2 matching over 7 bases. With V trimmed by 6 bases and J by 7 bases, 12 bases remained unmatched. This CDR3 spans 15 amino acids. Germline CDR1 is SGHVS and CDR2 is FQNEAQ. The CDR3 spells CASRPIAGLGNEQFF. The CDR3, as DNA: TGTGCCAGCAGGCCTATAGCGGGCCTGGGGAATGAGCAGTTCTTC.